This T cell receptor beta chain was obtained from a study of cytomegalovirus exposure and HLA in healthy donors. CDR1 SNHLY and CDR2 FYNNEI come from the germline V gene. The CDR3 spans 14 residues. V lost 6 bases to trimming and J lost 1 base, with 10 bases between them. The PCR used 60 Vbeta and 13 Jbeta primers. Using immunoSEQ multiplex PCR, the repertoire was profiled, and TCRdb retains in-frame clones only, with some absent. The data show approximately 81,000 clones, roughly 80% seen once. The J gene is TRBJ1-3, the V gene TRBV2; D is ambiguous. The clonotype originates from a woman aged 45-65 years in good health and CMV-seronegative. The sequenced sample consisted of PBMCs. CDR3 DNA sequence: TGTGCCAGCAGCGGGGTGGGATCTGGAAACACCATATATTTT. This codes for CASSGVGSGNTIYF. Filled out from reference TRBV2 and TRBJ1-3, the complete variable domain reads EPEVTQTPSHQVTQMGQEVILRCVPISNHLYFYWYRQILGQKVEFLVSFYNNEISEKSEIFDDQFSVERPDGSNFTLKIRSTKLEDSAMYFCASSGVGSGNTIYFGEGSWLTVV.